Below are 13 T cell receptor beta chains sequenced from a single sample in a study of cytomegalovirus exposure and HLA in healthy donors. The primer mix had 60 Vbeta and 13 Jbeta primers. The data were produced by immunoSEQ multiplex PCR, yet TCRdb's version contains in-frame clones alone and is incomplete. The table shows 50,000 or so clones, with roughly four fifths occurring only once. The sequencing input was PBMCs. Receptors originate from a boy younger than 18 in good health and CMV-seropositive.

The chain carries TRBV25-1 and TRBJ2-5; maybe TRBD2 (7 bases). The length of the CDR3 is 16 residues. CDR1 and CDR2 from the germline V gene are MGHDK and SYGVNS. V dropped 4 bases and J dropped 5 bases, with 20 bases sitting between them. CDR3 coding DNA: TGTGCCAGCAGTGGCTACGCGGGGGACACCCGGGAGACCCAGTACTTC. Translating it yields CASSGYAGDTRETQYF.

V gene TRBV9 combines with J gene TRBJ2-3, with TRBD2 identical over 7 bases. This CDR3 has 14 residues. J gave up 7 bases and V 4 bases, and 9 bases lay outside the gene matches. CDR1 and CDR2 from the germline V gene are SGDLS and YYNGEE. For the CDR3, the DNA is TGTGCCAGCAGCTGGAGAGGGGAGGGGAATACGCAGTATTTT. It encodes CASSWRGEGNTQYF.

This clone turned up a few times. The rearrangement uses TRBV5-5 and TRBJ1-3; D might be TRBD1 (5 bases). There are 14 residues in the CDR3. Germline V lookup: CDR1 SGHKS, CDR2 YYEKEE (reference sequence). Trimming removed 4 bases at V and 0 bases at J, with 8 bases between. The CDR3, as DNA: TGTGCCAGCAGCGTAGGGGTCTCTGGAAACACCATATATTTT. Translated: CASSVGVSGNTIYF.

The V gene is TRBV19, the J gene TRBJ2-5; TRBD2 aligns across 12 bases. The CDR3 consists of 15 residues. Germline loops: CDR1 LNHDA, CDR2 SQIVND (reference sequence). With V trimmed by 5 bases and J by 6 bases, 7 bases remained unmatched. The DNA of the CDR3 is TGTGCCAGTAGTCCCGCTAGCGGGGGGGCAAAGACCCAGTACTTC. This codes for CASSPASGGAKTQYF.

The chain uses TRBV18 and TRBJ1-1; D might be TRBD1 (5 bases). The CDR3 covers 14 residues. The germline V gene encodes CDR1 KGHSH and CDR2 LQKENI. The V end lost 5 bases, the J end lost 6 bases, and 16 bases lay between the germline ends. CDR3 nucleotides: TGTGCCAGCTCAATGCGGGGCTACGTGTCTGAAGCTTTCTTT. This translates into CASSMRGYVSEAFF.

V gene TRBV2 combines with J gene TRBJ1-6, with a possible D match to TRBD1 (5 bases). V lost 2 bases and J 9 bases, leaving 11 bases between the germline ends. Germline assignment: CDR1 SNHLY and CDR2 FYNNEI. This CDR3 spans 14 amino acids. This chain's CDR3 is CASSELWGGSPLHF. In nucleotides, the CDR3 is TGTGCCAGCAGTGAACTGTGGGGGGGTTCACCCCTCCACTTT. Supplemented by reference TRBV2 and TRBJ1-6, the full variable domain reads EPEVTQTPSHQVTQMGQEVILRCVPISNHLYFYWYRQILGQKVEFLVSFYNNEISEKSEIFDDQFSVERPDGSNFTLKIRSTKLEDSAMYFCASSELWGGSPLHFGNGTRLTVT.

The chain carries TRBV11-2 and TRBJ1-1; D may be TRBD1 (6 bases). CDR3 length equals 11 residues. The germline V gene has CDR1 SGHAT and CDR2 FQNNGV. V lost 6 bases and J 5 bases, leaving 7 bases between the germline ends. The CDR3 reads CASSQGTEAFF. CDR3 DNA sequence: TGTGCCAGCAGTCAGGGGACTGAAGCTTTCTTT.

This chain links TRBV9 with TRBJ1-2; 8 bases line up with TRBD1. Germline trimming cut 2 bases from V and 6 bases from J; bases unmatched to any gene: 12. This CDR3 region has 16 residues. The V gene's germline CDR1 is SGDLS and CDR2 YYNGEE. CDR3 DNA: TGTGCCAGCAGCGTCGCAGGAATCCAGGGGGCAAATGGCTACACCTTC. Its translation: CASSVAGIQGANGYTF.

The chain is built from TRBV9 and TRBJ1-2, with D possibly matching TRBD1 (5 bases). Germline CDR1 SGDLS, CDR2 YYNGEE. The CDR3 runs to 17 residues. Between the trimmed V and J ends, which lost 4 bases and 1 base, there was a span of 20 bases. The DNA of the CDR3 is TGTGCCAGCAGCCCCAGGGCGGTGACAGCTCGTAACTATGGCTACACCTTC. Translated: CASSPRAVTARNYGYTF.

The chain links TRBV5-6 to TRBJ2-7, with D unclear. The CDR3 is made up of 12 amino acids. Germline assignment: CDR1 SGHDT and CDR2 YYEEEE. V lost 3 bases to trimming and J lost 7 bases, with 11 bases between them. CDR3 protein: CASSSDPGEQYF. The CDR3 nucleotides read TGTGCCAGCAGCTCCGACCCCGGGGAGCAGTACTTC.

The chain employs TRBV6-5 and TRBJ1-5, with D maybe TRBD1 (5 bases). The V and J ends lost 4 bases and 4 bases respectively, with 8 bases between them. CDR1 MNHEY and CDR2 SVGAGI come from the germline V gene. This CDR3 is 13 amino acids long. CDR3: CASSWTLNQPQHF. CDR3 in DNA: TGTGCCAGCAGTTGGACATTAAATCAGCCCCAGCATTTT.

This clone was counted between two and nine times. V usage is TRBV6-5 and J usage is TRBJ1-2; D gene ambiguous. The CDR3 is 13 amino acids. The germline V and J ends were trimmed by 5 bases and 4 bases, with 11 bases remaining between them. CDR1 and CDR2 from the germline V gene are MNHEY and SVGAGI. CDR3 region: CASSRIQLYGYTF. CDR3 bases: TGTGCCAGCAGTCGAATACAGCTCTATGGCTACACCTTC.

The V gene is TRBV18, the J gene TRBJ1-3, with a possible D match to TRBD1 (5 bases). Germline V gene data show CDR1 as KGHSH and CDR2 as LQKENI. The V end lost 8 bases, the J end lost 3 bases, and 11 bases lay between the germline ends. This CDR3 is 13 amino acids long. The CDR3 protein is CASRDSDGNTIYF. In nucleotides, the CDR3 is TGTGCCAGCCGAGACAGCGATGGAAACACCATATATTTT.